This entry is about one T cell receptor (beta chain). The sample originates from a study of blood T cell repertoires in COVID-19. About the study: Donors in the United States, Italy and Spain gave samples during acute or convalescent COVID-19. PBMCs, B-cell-depleted T cells, or T cells were the source of the cDNA or gDNA that made up the material.

The CDR3 runs to 16 residues. Germline loops: CDR1 MNHNY, CDR2 SVGAGI (reference sequence). V dropped 0 bases and J dropped 0 bases, with 6 bases sitting between them. In the original workflow: Cell counts per sample came from amplifying reference gene primers. Some clones are missing from TCRdb's copy, which holds only in-frame ones; the method was immunoSEQ multiplex PCR. V and J calls and clone size are given by that table; D and trimming were obtained from the DNA. This sample yields 95,000 to 150,000 clones, of which about 82% are seen a single time; approximately 5% belongs to the top ten. This chain links TRBV6-6 with TRBJ2-6; D remains ambiguous. The sequenced material came from peripheral blood. The source of this sequence is a human donor in a cohort sampled during active COVID-19. DNA of the CDR3: TGTGCCAGCAGTTACTCACGAGGCTCTGGGGCCAACGTCCTGACTTTC. It encodes CASSYSRGSGANVLTF.